These 30 T cell receptor beta chains were all obtained from the same sample, sequenced in a study of blood T cells in healthy people across ages. Using a J-beta primer mix together with a sample-barcoded 5' primer, a second PCR was run for about 7 to 12 cycles. TCRdb reanalysed the 5' RACE reads using MiXCR and keeps one entry per CDR3 protein. The data contain around 600,000 distinct CDR3 sequences, less than 60% of them singletons. The sequenced sample consisted of blood. Receptor source: an elderly man in good health.

A note on this clonotype: A much larger clonotype is one base distant, so this may be a read error. The rearrangement joins TRBV18 to TRBJ2-1, with 10 bases lining up with TRBD2. The CDR3 has 16 amino acids. Germline V gene data show CDR1 as KGHSH and CDR2 as LQKENI. CDR3 sequence (DNA): TGTGCCAGCTCACATAGAGCGGGAGGGTTCTACAATGGGCAGTTCTTC. Translation: CASSHRAGGFYNGQFF.

Only one count was recorded for this clonotype. The chain links TRBV5-1 to TRBJ1-1; tentatively, D is TRBD1 (5 bases). The germline V gene has CDR1 SGHRS and CDR2 YFSETQ. The CDR3 has 15 amino acids. Deletions cut 2 bases from V and 0 bases from J, with 11 bases between. The CDR3, as DNA: TGCGCCAGCAGCTTCCACGACAGCTTGAACACTGAAGCTTTCTTT. This translates into CASSFHDSLNTEAFF.

This clonotype was counted only a few times. The rearrangement joins TRBV18 to TRBJ2-7; TRBD1 agrees at 9 bases. V shed 1 base and J 3 bases; nucleotides not matched to a gene: 4. The germline V gene has CDR1 KGHSH and CDR2 LQKENI. CDR3 length equals 15 residues. The DNA of the CDR3 is TGTGCCAGCTCACCACAGGGACAGGGTTTCTACGAGCAGTACTTC. Its translation: CASSPQGQGFYEQYF.

There are many counts of this clonotype. The V and J genes are TRBV7-6 and TRBJ2-7; D is uncertain. The CDR3 spans 16 residues. Looked up from germline, CDR1 is SGHVS and CDR2 is FNYEAQ. Trimming pared 1 base from V and 0 bases from J, leaving 13 bases between. The CDR3 nucleotides read TGTGCCAGCAGCTTAGGTCCGGACGCAACCTCCTACGAGCAGTACTTC. It encodes CASSLGPDATSYEQYF.

V usage is TRBV6-6 and J usage is TRBJ1-4; a possible D gene is TRBD1 (6 bases). Trimming left V 5 bases short and J 3 bases short, with 16 bases between. Germline V lookup: CDR1 MNHNY, CDR2 SVGAGI (reference sequence). The CDR3 has 16 amino acids. The CDR3 DNA reads as TGTGCCAGCAGTGGACAGCCCGGTAGCGCTAATGAAAAACTGTTTTTT. This codes for CASSGQPGSANEKLFF.

This clonotype was detected only a few times. The V gene is TRBV7-2, the J gene TRBJ1-2; weak D call: TRBD1 (5 bases). Germline V gene data show CDR1 as SGHTA and CDR2 as FQGNSA. V was pared by 3 bases and J by 1 base, with 18 bases between. The length of the CDR3 is 17 residues. CDR3 region: CASSFMGGGVINYGYTF. The CDR3 DNA sequence: TGTGCCAGCAGCTTCATGGGTGGGGGGGTCATTAACTATGGCTACACCTTC.

The chain employs TRBV20-1 and TRBJ1-1; D might be TRBD1 (5 bases). V was cut by 1 base and J by 4 bases, with 10 bases left in between. Germline V CDR1 and CDR2: DFQATT, SNEGSKA (reference sequence). The CDR3 contains 13 residues. For the CDR3, the DNA is TGCAGTGCTAGAGGGCAGGGCCCCACTGAAGCTTTCTTT. It encodes CSARGQGPTEAFF.

This rearrangement joins TRBV15 to TRBJ2-7; TRBD1 agrees at 9 bases. CDR1 LNHNV and CDR2 YYDKDF come from the germline V gene (reference sequence). CDR3 size: 17 residues. V gave up 3 bases and J gave up 3 bases; unmatched junction bases: 12. The DNA of the CDR3 is TGTGCCACCAGCAGTGGGGGGACAGGGAGGCCCCTCTACGAGCAGTACTTC. It is translated as CATSSGGTGRPLYEQYF.

The chain links TRBV15 to TRBJ2-6; D is unresolved. Per germline, CDR1 LNHNV and CDR2 YYDKDF (reference sequence). Between the trimmed V and J ends, which lost 1 base and 1 base, there was a span of 11 bases. The CDR3 totals 17 residues. The DNA of the CDR3 is TGTGCCACCAGCAGAGTTCACAGCTCTTCTGGGGCCAACGTCCTGACTTTC. Translating gives CATSRVHSSSGANVLTF.

The chain is built from TRBV5-5 and TRBJ2-1; 11 nucleotides align to TRBD2. CDR1 and CDR2 from the germline V gene are SGHKS and YYEKEE (reference sequence). With 3 bases clipped from V and 2 bases from J, the junction kept 4 bases outside the gene matches. CDR3 length equals 16 residues. CDR3 loop: CASSSFSGRAYNEQFF. Written as DNA, the CDR3 is TGTGCCAGCAGCTCATTTAGCGGGAGGGCCTACAATGAGCAGTTCTTC.

CDR3 in DNA: TGTGCCAGCAGCTTAGGGACAGGCAGGTGCGAGCAGTACTTC. It specifies CASSLGTGRCEQYF. The rearrangement joins TRBV7-2 to TRBJ2-4; 7 bases are a match to TRBD1. TRBJ2-7 explains the end of the DNA better; the J call may be wrong. The CDR3 runs to 14 residues. Germline V gene sequence: CDR1 SGHTA, CDR2 FQGNSA.

In this sample, this clonotype turned up a few times. This rearrangement joins TRBV6-2 or TRBV6-3 to TRBJ2-1; TRBD2 agrees at 9 bases. After removal of 6 bases from V and 9 bases from J, the junction contained 12 bases not matched to a gene. Per germline, CDR1 MNHEY and CDR2 SVGEGT. CDR3 size: 15 residues. The CDR3 DNA sequence: TGTGCCAGCAGCCCGCCGGGACTAGCATCCGGTGAGCAGTTCTTC. Translating gives CASSPPGLASGEQFF.

The genes are TRBV11-3 and TRBJ2-1; D may be TRBD2 (6 bases). The germline CDR1 and CDR2 sequences are SGHNT and YENEEA. V was pared by 10 bases and J by 4 bases, with 14 bases between. This CDR3 is 13 amino acids long. The CDR3: CANKGRGYNEQFF. In DNA form, the CDR3 reads TGTGCCAACAAGGGACGGGGGTACAATGAGCAGTTCTTC. The full variable domain, its missing parts supplied by reference TRBV11-3 and TRBJ2-1, is EAGVVQSPRYKIIEKKQPVAFWCNPISGHNTLYWYLQNLGQGPELLIRYENEEAVDDSQLPKDRFSAERLKGVDSTLKIQPAELGDSAVYLCANKGRGYNEQFFGPGTRLTVL.

The gene calls are TRBV4-1 and TRBJ2-1, with 8 bases lining up with TRBD1. Trimming removed 3 bases from V and 5 bases from J; junction bases left unmatched: 6. There are 15 residues in the CDR3. Germline CDR1 reads MGHRA; CDR2 reads YSYEKL. The CDR3 sequence: CASSHPGQVNNEQFF. Written as DNA, the CDR3 is TGCGCCAGCAGCCATCCGGGACAGGTCAACAATGAGCAGTTCTTC.

Notes on this clonotype: With a much larger clone just one base away, this may be a read error. The chain employs TRBV29-1 and TRBJ2-1; either TRBD1 or TRBD2 may supply D (5 bases each). Gene TRBJ2-7 matches the end of the DNA better, so the J call may be wrong. The CDR3 runs 12 residues. The germline CDR1 and CDR2 sequences are SQVTM and ANQGSEA. In DNA form, the CDR3 reads TGCAGCTCTGGGGGTGGATACAATGAGCAGTACTTC. Protein sequence: CSSGGGYNEQYF.

There are a few counts of this clonotype. This chain links TRBV7-9 with TRBJ2-1; 8 positions agree with TRBD1. The CDR3 runs to 16 residues. V shed 2 bases and J 5 bases; nucleotides not matched to a gene: 8. Germline V lookup: CDR1 SEHNR, CDR2 FQNEAQ (reference sequence). CDR3 in DNA: TGTGCCAGCAGCTTAAACAGGGGGGTCCCTGACAATGAGCAGTTCTTC. It encodes CASSLNRGVPDNEQFF.

The table lists this clonotype with a few counts. The J gene is TRBJ2-5, the V gene TRBV6-4; D not resolved. Per the germline V gene, CDR1 is MRHNA and CDR2 is SNTAGT. The CDR3 extends over 13 amino acids. The V end lost 6 bases, the J end lost 5 bases, and 13 bases lay between the germline ends. CDR3 amino acids: CASSKDQGETQYF. The CDR3 nucleotides read TGTGCCAGCAGCAAGGACCAAGGGGAGACCCAGTACTTC.

The J gene is TRBJ1-1, the V gene TRBV12-3 or TRBV12-4; D perhaps matches TRBD1 (5 bases). V was cut by 5 bases and J by 4 bases, with 14 bases left in between. This CDR3 contains 14 residues. The chain's CDR3 is CASSPKQRGTEAFF. The CDR3 region has the DNA TGTGCCAGCAGTCCAAAGCAAAGGGGCACTGAAGCTTTCTTT.

This clonotype was counted only a few times. The chain combines TRBV28 with TRBJ1-2; 11 bases align to TRBD1. The trim removed 4 bases at V and 7 bases at J, leaving 8 bases unmatched. This CDR3 is 15 amino acids long. The germline V gene encodes CDR1 MDHEN and CDR2 SYDVKM. The CDR3: CASSSAGTGGLGYTF. CDR3 DNA sequence: TGTGCCAGCAGTTCCGCCGGGACAGGGGGTCTTGGCTACACCTTC.

This clonotype came up many times. This chain uses TRBV25-1 with TRBJ2-3; 7 bases match TRBD2. CDR1 MGHDK and CDR2 SYGVNS come from the germline V gene. The CDR3 is 12 residues long. The trim removed 7 bases at V and 8 bases at J, leaving 6 bases unmatched. CDR3 amino acids: CASNLGEGTQYF. In nucleotides, the CDR3 is TGTGCCAGCAATCTAGGGGAGGGTACGCAGTATTTT.

There are a few counts of this clonotype. The chain is built from TRBV4-2 and TRBJ2-1; D is perhaps TRBD2 (5 bases). V was clipped by 1 base and J by 7 bases, with 11 bases between them. The CDR3 runs to 14 residues. In germline, CDR1 is LGHNA, CDR2 YNFKEQ. As DNA, the CDR3 is TGTGCCAGCAGCCAAGGGGTTAGCGTGAATGAGCAGTTCTTC. Encoded protein: CASSQGVSVNEQFF.

This clonotype occurred a few times. This chain links TRBV20-1 with TRBJ2-7; 10 bases agree with TRBD1. After removal of 4 bases from V and 0 bases from J, the junction contained 3 bases not matched to a gene. CDR3 length equals 14 residues. CDR1 is DFQATT, CDR2 SNEGSKA, per germline (reference sequence). This CDR3 reads CSATDRGSSYEQYF. The CDR3 DNA is TGCAGTGCTACGGACAGGGGGAGCTCCTACGAGCAGTACTTC.

A note on this clonotype: A clone one base away is much larger, so this may be a read error. The CDR3 protein is CASSSTGVKNNEQFF. The CDR3 nucleotides are TGTGCCAGCAGCTCGACAGGGGTGAAGAACAATGAGCAGTTCTTC. The chain joins TRBV7-9 to TRBJ2-1; 8 bases fit TRBD1. Germline CDR1 reads SEHNR; CDR2 reads FQNEAQ (reference sequence). Trimming removed 4 bases from V and 5 bases from J; junction bases left unmatched: 7. CDR3 length: 15 residues.

This clonotype was counted a few times. The chain employs TRBV20-1 and TRBJ2-1; the match to TRBD2 covers 11 bases. The length of the CDR3 is 15 residues. From germline, CDR1 is DFQATT and CDR2 SNEGSKA (reference sequence). V was pared by 5 bases and J by 0 bases, with 3 bases of the junction left unmatched. The CDR3 DNA reads TGCAGTGCTCCTACTAGCGGGAGCTCCTACAATGAGCAGTTCTTC. This gives the protein CSAPTSGSSYNEQFF.

This clonotype was detected once. V is TRBV12-3 or TRBV12-4 and J is TRBJ2-1; D remains unclear. This CDR3 region has 12 residues. With 6 bases removed from V and 9 bases from J, the gap between germline ends came to 12 bases. The CDR3: CASSPFPSEQFF. CDR3 coding DNA: TGTGCCAGCAGCCCTTTTCCGTCTGAGCAGTTCTTC.

In its sample, this clonotype was seen a few times. V usage is TRBV5-1 and J usage is TRBJ1-1, with D unresolved. Trimming took 0 bases from V and 1 from J, leaving 7 bases between them. The CDR3 spans 14 residues. Germline CDR1 reads SGHRS; CDR2 reads YFSETQ. CDR3 amino acids: CASSLEAGNTEAFF. The CDR3 nucleotides read TGCGCCAGCAGCTTGGAGGCAGGGAACACTGAAGCTTTCTTT.

The rearrangement joins TRBV15 to TRBJ2-5, with D unclear. Per the germline V gene, CDR1 is LNHNV and CDR2 is YYDKDF (reference sequence). CDR3 size: 15 residues. Trimming took 0 bases from V and 3 from J, leaving 11 bases between them. CDR3 nucleotide sequence: TGTGCCACCAGCAGAGATTTAACAGACAAAGAGACCCAGTACTTC. Amino acid sequence: CATSRDLTDKETQYF.

This chain joins TRBV5-1 and TRBJ2-3, with 7 nucleotides matching TRBD2. Germline values: CDR1 SGHRS, CDR2 YFSETQ. The CDR3 totals 16 residues. The trim removed 0 bases at V and 1 base at J, leaving 5 bases unmatched. The CDR3 loop is CASSLEERGGTDTQYF. DNA for the CDR3: TGCGCCAGCAGCTTGGAGGAGCGGGGAGGCACAGATACGCAGTATTTT.

The V call is TRBV3-1, the J call TRBJ2-7; weak D call: TRBD1 (5 bases). From germline, CDR1 is LGHDT and CDR2 YNNKEL (reference sequence). The CDR3 runs 12 residues. V gave up 5 bases and J gave up 1 base, with 6 bases separating them. The CDR3, as DNA: TGTGCCAGCAGCGGGGCTTCCTACGAGCAGTACTTC. Protein sequence: CASSGASYEQYF.

The sample holds a few counts of this clonotype. The V and J genes are TRBV13 and TRBJ2-7; D call uncertain. The germline CDR1 and CDR2 sequences are PRHDT and FYEKMQ (reference sequence). Trimming pared 2 bases from V and 6 bases from J, leaving 8 bases between. The CDR3 extends over 12 amino acids. CDR3 DNA: TGTGCCAGCAGCTTACCCGTAGGCGAGCAGTACTTC. It translates to CASSLPVGEQYF.